This T cell receptor beta chain originates from a study of cytomegalovirus exposure and HLA in healthy donors. Overall study: The Caucasian-associated ancestry cluster contained approximately 81% of the 398 genotyped donors.

In the PCR, 60 Vbeta and 13 Jbeta primers were used. Measured with immunoSEQ multiplex PCR; TCRdb has only the in-frame clones, and not every one. The sample lists a few hundred thousand clones, approximately 80% occurring once. The CDR3 consists of 14 residues. Germline V gene data show CDR1 as MNHNY and CDR2 as SVGAGI (reference sequence). After removal of 7 bases from V and 1 base from J, the junction contained 5 bases not matched to a gene. The chain combines TRBV6-6 with TRBJ1-1; TRBD1 aligns across 8 bases. The sequenced sample consisted of PBMCs. The clonotype comes from a man aged 25 to 45 in good health and CMV-seronegative. CDR3 nucleotides: TGTGCCAGCACTCCAGGACAGGGGAACACTGAAGCTTTCTTT. It codes for CASTPGQGNTEAFF.